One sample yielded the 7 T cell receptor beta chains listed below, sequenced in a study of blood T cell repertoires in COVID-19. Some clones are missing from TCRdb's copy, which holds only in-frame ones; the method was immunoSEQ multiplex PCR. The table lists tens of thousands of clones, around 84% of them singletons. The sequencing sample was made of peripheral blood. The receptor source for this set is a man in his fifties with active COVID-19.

CDR3 sequence reads: CASSQGRPTYEQYF. DNA of the CDR3: TGCGCCAGCAGCCAAGGGAGGCCCACCTACGAGCAGTACTTC. The rearrangement links TRBV4-1 to TRBJ2-7, with D possibly matching TRBD2 (5 bases). The germline V and J ends were trimmed by 1 base and 2 bases, with 9 bases remaining between them. The CDR3 runs to 14 residues. In germline, CDR1 is MGHRA, CDR2 YSYEKL.

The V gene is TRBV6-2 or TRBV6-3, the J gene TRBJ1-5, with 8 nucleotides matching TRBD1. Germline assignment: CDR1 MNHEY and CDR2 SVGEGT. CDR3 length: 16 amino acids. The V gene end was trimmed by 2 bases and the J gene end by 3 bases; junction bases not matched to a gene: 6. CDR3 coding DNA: TGTGCCAGCAGTTACCAGACAGGGGCGTACAATCAGCCCCAGCATTTT. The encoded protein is CASSYQTGAYNQPQHF.

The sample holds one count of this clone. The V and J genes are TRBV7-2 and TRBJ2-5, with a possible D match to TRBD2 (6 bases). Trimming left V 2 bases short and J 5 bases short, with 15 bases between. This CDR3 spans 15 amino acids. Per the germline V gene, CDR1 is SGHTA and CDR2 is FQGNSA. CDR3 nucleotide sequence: TGTGCCAGCAGCTTAAGAGGGACTTCCGGGGAGACCCAGTACTTC. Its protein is CASSLRGTSGETQYF. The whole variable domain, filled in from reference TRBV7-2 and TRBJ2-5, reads GAGVSQSPSNKVTEKGKDVELRCDPISGHTALYWYRQSLGQGLEFLIYFQGNSAPDKSGLPSDRFSAERTGGSVSTLTIQRTQQEDSAVYLCASSLRGTSGETQYFGPGTRLLVL.

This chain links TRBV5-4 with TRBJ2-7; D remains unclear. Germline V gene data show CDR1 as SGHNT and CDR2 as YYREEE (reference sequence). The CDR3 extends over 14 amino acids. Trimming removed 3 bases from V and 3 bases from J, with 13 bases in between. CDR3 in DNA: TGTGCCAGCAGCTCCCCGGCGGTGGGCTACGAGCAGTACTTC. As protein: CASSSPAVGYEQYF.

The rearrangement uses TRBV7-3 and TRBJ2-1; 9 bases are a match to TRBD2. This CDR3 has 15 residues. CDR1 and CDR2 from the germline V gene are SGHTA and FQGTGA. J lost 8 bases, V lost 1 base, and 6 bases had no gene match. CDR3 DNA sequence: TGTGCCAGCAGCTTAATGACCCTAGCGGGGCATGAGCAGTTCTTC. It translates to CASSLMTLAGHEQFF.

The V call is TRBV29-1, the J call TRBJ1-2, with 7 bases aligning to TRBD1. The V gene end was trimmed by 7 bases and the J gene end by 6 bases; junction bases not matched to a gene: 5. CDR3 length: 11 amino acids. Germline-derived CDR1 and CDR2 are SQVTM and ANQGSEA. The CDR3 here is CSADTGDGYTF. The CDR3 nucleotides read TGCAGCGCTGATACAGGGGATGGCTACACCTTC.

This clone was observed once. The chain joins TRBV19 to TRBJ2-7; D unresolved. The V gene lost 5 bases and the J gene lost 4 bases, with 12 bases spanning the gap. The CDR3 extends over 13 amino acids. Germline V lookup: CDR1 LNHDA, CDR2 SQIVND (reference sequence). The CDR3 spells CASSESRSYEQYF. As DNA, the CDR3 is TGTGCCAGTAGTGAGTCTAGGTCTTACGAGCAGTACTTC.